The 27 T cell receptor beta chains below come from one sample, sequenced in a study of Ad26.COV2.S vaccination and SARS-CoV-2 variants. As to treatment: around 19 received Ad26.COV2.S at low or high dose, single or two shots; several received placebo; per-sample allocation not given. Repertoires come from day 63 after the first vaccine or placebo injection. TCRdb's copy holds only in-frame clones and misses some; the assay was immunoSEQ multiplex PCR. This sample has about 330,000 clones, with 85% to 90% found just once. The sample in question was peripheral blood, obtained in a trial of Ad26.COV2.S vaccine versus placebo. The source of these receptors is a person aged 18 to 59 who received the Ad26.COV2.S COVID-19 vaccine or a placebo.

V usage is TRBV27 and J usage is TRBJ1-1; 7 bases map to TRBD1. Germline values: CDR1 MNHEY, CDR2 SMNVEV (reference sequence). The trim removed 2 bases at V and 8 bases at J, leaving 5 bases unmatched. The CDR3 consists of 13 residues. The CDR3, as DNA: TGTGCCAGCAGTTTAATTCAGGGGGGAGAAGCTTTCTTT. Translated: CASSLIQGGEAFF.

The chain is built from TRBV5-1 and TRBJ1-2; no definite D call. CDR3 length: 13 amino acids. Germline loops: CDR1 SGHRS, CDR2 YFSETQ. With 0 bases removed from V and 8 bases from J, the gap between germline ends came to 11 bases. CDR3 DNA: TGCGCCAGCAGCTTGGATAGCCCCGAAGGCTACACCTTC. It translates to CASSLDSPEGYTF.

The chain combines TRBV28 with TRBJ1-5, with unresolved D. CDR1 and CDR2 from the germline V gene are MDHEN and SYDVKM. The CDR3 has 14 residues. Trimming left V 4 bases short and J 0 bases short, with 7 bases between. The CDR3 here is CASSSLYSNQPQHF. The CDR3 nucleotides are TGTGCCAGCAGTTCACTTTATAGCAATCAGCCCCAGCATTTT.

The chain recombines TRBV4-3 with TRBJ2-1, with D perhaps being TRBD1 or TRBD2 (6 bases each). The CDR3 is 14 residues long. Trimming removed 2 bases from V and 9 bases from J, with 14 bases in between. Germline V lookup: CDR1 LGHNA, CDR2 YSLEER. The CDR3 spells CASSQLTGGGEQFF. In nucleotides, the CDR3 is TGCGCCAGCAGCCAACTCACAGGAGGGGGTGAGCAGTTCTTC.

This sequence joins TRBV11-3 and TRBJ2-5; D is uncertain. Germline assignment: CDR1 SGHNT and CDR2 YENEEA. The V end was cut by 2 bases, the J end by 1 base, with 8 bases between. The CDR3 is 14 amino acids. DNA of the CDR3: TGTGCCAGCAGCTTAAGTCTGGGCCAAGAGACCCAGTACTTC. Protein sequence: CASSLSLGQETQYF.

This chain connects TRBV7-2 to TRBJ1-2; D remains ambiguous. The CDR3 is 17 amino acids. Looked up from germline, CDR1 is SGHTA and CDR2 is FQGNSA. The V gene lost 1 base and the J gene lost 4 bases, with 19 bases spanning the gap. CDR3 region: CASSLGLGQANSYGYTF. The DNA for the CDR3 is TGTGCCAGCAGCTTAGGGTTGGGTCAGGCGAATAGCTATGGCTACACCTTC.

CDR3 region: CASRIDRGLGYTF. The CDR3 coding sequence is TGTGCCAGCAGGATAGACAGGGGGCTTGGCTACACCTTC. The chain carries TRBV28 and TRBJ1-2, with 10 bases fitting TRBD1. CDR3 length equals 13 residues. Germline V gene sequence: CDR1 MDHEN, CDR2 SYDVKM. Germline trimming cut 6 bases from V and 7 bases from J; bases unmatched to any gene: 5.

Of note for this clone: The conserved phenylalanine or tryptophan is not found at the CDR3 terminus, so this likely reflects a read error. The limits of the CDR3 on the DNA are not certain, so only TCRdb's listed CDR3 is given. The V call is TRBV11-2, the J call TRBJ1-3; TRBD1 is the table's D call and was not checked against the DNA. Germline lookup yields CDR1 SGHAT and CDR2 FQNNGV. Including both end residues, the CDR3 is 14 amino acids long. The CDR3 here is CASSLERTRGTVSL.

The rearrangement joins TRBV30 to TRBJ2-3; D is uncertain. The CDR3 consists of 13 residues. V lost 0 bases to trimming and J lost 0 bases, with 4 bases between them. Looked up from germline, CDR1 is GTSNPN and CDR2 is SVGIG (reference sequence). The CDR3 sequence: CAWSVDSTDTQYF. The CDR3 DNA is TGTGCCTGGAGTGTAGACAGCACAGATACGCAGTATTTT.

CDR3 amino acids: CASTTGDYGYTF. CDR3 nucleotides: TGTGCCAGCACCACAGGGGACTATGGCTACACCTTC. This chain links TRBV6-5 with TRBJ1-2, with 7 nucleotides matching TRBD1. The CDR3 is made up of 12 amino acids. With 7 bases clipped from V and 3 bases from J, the junction kept 2 bases outside the gene matches. Per germline, CDR1 MNHEY and CDR2 SVGAGI.

The sample holds a few counts of this clone. V gene TRBV19 combines with J gene TRBJ2-2, with TRBD1 matching over 8 bases. V shed 5 bases and J 3 bases; nucleotides not matched to a gene: 8. This CDR3 has 16 residues. Germline values: CDR1 LNHDA, CDR2 SQIVND (reference sequence). CDR3 loop: CASSPRTGQDTGELFF. In nucleotides, the CDR3 is TGTGCCAGTAGTCCCCGGACAGGGCAGGACACCGGGGAGCTGTTTTTT.

This clone was observed a few times. The chain is built from TRBV18 and TRBJ1-2; D call uncertain. Trimming stripped 3 bases from V and 4 bases from J, with 15 bases between. The germline gives CDR1 KGHSH, CDR2 LQKENI. The CDR3 runs 15 residues. The DNA for the CDR3 is TGTGCCAGCTCACCCTCCGCCTGGTTAGGCTATGGCTACACCTTC. Translation gives CASSPSAWLGYGYTF.

The chain links TRBV3-1 (or the pseudogene TRBV3-2) to TRBJ1-4, with TRBD1 identical over 9 bases. Trimming removed 5 bases from V and 8 bases from J; junction bases left unmatched: 6. Per germline, CDR1 LGHDT and CDR2 YNNKEL (reference sequence). The length of the CDR3 is 14 residues. CDR3 protein: CASSGGQGYEKLFF. Written as DNA, the CDR3 is TGTGCCAGCAGCGGAGGACAGGGGTACGAAAAACTGTTTTTT.

CDR3 protein: CASSYTTGIYEQYF. Here the CDR3 DNA reads TGTGCCAGCAGTTATACGACAGGGATTTACGAGCAGTACTTC. The chain has TRBV27 and TRBJ2-7, with 7 bases matching TRBD1. Germline trimming cut 4 bases from V and 4 bases from J; bases unmatched to any gene: 7. The CDR3 contains 14 residues. Germline CDR1 reads MNHEY; CDR2 reads SMNVEV (reference sequence).

The chain uses TRBV19 and TRBJ2-3, with 8 bases matching TRBD2. J lost 2 bases, V lost 6 bases, and 7 bases had no gene match. Germline lookup yields CDR1 LNHDA and CDR2 SQIVND (reference sequence). The length of the CDR3 is 15 residues. This CDR3 is CASSNGGADTDTQYF. In nucleotides, the CDR3 is TGTGCCAGTAGCAACGGGGGGGCTGACACAGATACGCAGTATTTT.

This sequence joins TRBV25-1 and TRBJ2-1; D possibly uses TRBD1 or TRBD2 (5 bases each). Trimming left V 9 bases short and J 8 bases short, with 17 bases between. Germline V gene lookup returns CDR1 MGHDK and CDR2 SYGVNS. CDR3 length equals 13 residues. This chain's CDR3 is CASRDPRSHEQFF. The CDR3 region has the DNA TGTGCCAGTCGGGACCCCCGTTCACATGAGCAGTTCTTC. Full variable domain (rest looked up from reference TRBV25-1 and TRBJ2-1): EADIYQTPRYLVIGTGKKITLECSQTMGHDKMYWYQQDPGMELHLIHYSYGVNSTEKGDLSSESTVSRIRTEHFPLTLESARPSHTSQYLCASRDPRSHEQFFGPGTRLTVL.

The V gene is TRBV4-1, the J gene TRBJ2-5; a weak D match, TRBD2 (6 bases). The CDR3 extends over 16 amino acids. Germline assignment: CDR1 MGHRA and CDR2 YSYEKL. The germline V and J ends were trimmed by 0 bases and 4 bases, with 15 bases remaining between them. The CDR3: CASSQEPGGRIETQYF. CDR3 sequence (DNA): TGCGCCAGCAGCCAAGAACCCGGGGGTAGGATAGAGACCCAGTACTTC.

The rearrangement uses TRBV28 and TRBJ2-5, with D possibly TRBD2 on 6 matching bases. The CDR3 length is 13 residues. V dropped 3 bases and J dropped 6 bases, with 11 bases sitting between them. CDR1 and CDR2 from the germline V gene are MDHEN and SYDVKM. DNA for the CDR3: TGTGCCAGCAGTTTGGAGGGGCGGAAGACCCAGTACTTC. Translated: CASSLEGRKTQYF.

In DNA form, the CDR3 reads TGTGCCAGCAGACAAGGGGGGAATAATTCACCCCTCCACTTT. This sequence encodes CASRQGGNNSPLHF. The chain combines TRBV6-5 with TRBJ1-6, with D possibly being TRBD1 (6 bases). The V end lost 6 bases, the J end lost 5 bases, and 11 bases lay between the germline ends. Germline CDR1 is MNHEY and CDR2 is SVGAGI. The CDR3 covers 14 residues.

The chain joins TRBV19 to TRBJ1-2; the D is unclear. The CDR3 is made up of 15 amino acids. V lost 3 bases and J 8 bases, leaving 19 bases between the germline ends. Germline loops: CDR1 LNHDA, CDR2 SQIVND (reference sequence). This CDR3 reads CASSILGSGRWGYTF. The DNA of the CDR3 is TGTGCCAGTAGTATTCTAGGTAGCGGGCGATGGGGCTACACCTTC. The complete variable domain, with remaining parts taken from reference TRBV19 and TRBJ1-2, reads DGGITQSPKYLFRKEGQNVTLSCEQNLNHDAMYWYRQDPGQGLRLIYYSQIVNDFQKGDIAEGYSVSREKKESFPLTVTSAQKNPTAFYLCASSILGSGRWGYTFGSGTRLTVV.

Comments on this clone: Distinct nucleotide sequences in the sample also encode this CDR3. V is TRBV29-1 and J is TRBJ1-1, with D tentatively TRBD1 (5 bases). The V gene's germline CDR1 is SQVTM and CDR2 ANQGSEA. The CDR3 totals 13 residues. V lost 4 bases and J 0 bases, leaving 9 bases between the germline ends. Written as DNA, the CDR3 is TGCAGCGTTGGGGGACGGATGAACACTGAAGCTTTCTTT. Residues: CSVGGRMNTEAFF.

The CDR3 DNA follows: TGTGCCAGCAGTTTACGGACACTGATGAACACTGAAGCTTTCTTT. This gives the protein CASSLRTLMNTEAFF. The rearrangement links TRBV28 to TRBJ1-1, with a weak D call TRBD1 (5 bases). V was pared by 2 bases and J by 0 bases, with 10 bases between. CDR1 and CDR2 (germline): MDHEN, SYDVKM. The CDR3 length is 15 residues.

The V call is TRBV5-6, the J call TRBJ2-5; 13 bases line up with TRBD2. The CDR3 spans 16 residues. In germline, CDR1 is SGHDT, CDR2 YYEEEE. After removal of 2 bases from V and 4 bases from J, the junction contained 5 bases not matched to a gene. The CDR3, as DNA: TGTGCCAGCAGCTTCCGGACTAGCGGGAGATCAGAGACCCAGTACTTC. The encoded protein is CASSFRTSGRSETQYF.

This clone was recorded only once. This chain joins TRBV5-4 and TRBJ2-1; D might be TRBD1 (6 bases). Germline V gene data show CDR1 as SGHNT and CDR2 as YYREEE (reference sequence). V dropped 1 base and J dropped 7 bases, with 15 bases sitting between them. The CDR3 runs 15 residues. The CDR3 DNA follows: TGTGCCAGCAGCTTGTCTGGCAGGGGTAGGAATGAGCAGTTCTTC. Protein: CASSLSGRGRNEQFF.

The V and J genes are TRBV4-1 and TRBJ1-2, with D possibly matching TRBD1 (5 bases). Germline lookup yields CDR1 MGHRA and CDR2 YSYEKL. V lost 4 bases, J lost 1 base, and 19 bases lay in between. CDR3 length equals 17 residues. The CDR3 region is CASSPINGTLFNYGYTF. DNA of the CDR3: TGCGCCAGCAGCCCAATCAACGGGACCCTGTTTAACTATGGCTACACCTTC.

The J gene is TRBJ2-3, the V gene TRBV10-3; unclear D gene. V was clipped by 4 bases and J by 7 bases, with 9 bases between them. The CDR3 extends over 12 amino acids. CDR1 ENHRY and CDR2 SYGVKD come from the germline V gene. The CDR3 loop reads CAISGESYTQYF. CDR3 nucleotide sequence: TGTGCCATCAGTGGTGAGTCGTATACGCAGTATTTT.

The chain recombines TRBV2 with TRBJ2-1; D possibly corresponds to TRBD2 (5 bases). Trimming took 7 bases from V and 10 from J, leaving 11 bases between them. Germline CDR1 is SNHLY and CDR2 is FYNNEI. The CDR3 runs to 11 residues. CDR3 bases: TGTGCCAGCAAATTGGGGAGAGAGCAGTTCTTC. The encoded protein is CASKLGREQFF.